This T cell receptor beta chain was recovered during a study of cytomegalovirus exposure and HLA in healthy donors. At least ten counts were recorded for this clone. The target antigen is unknown. Use of 60 Vbeta and 13 Jbeta primers characterized the PCR. Original processing notes: Later, an analysis found about 83 million unique TCR beta chains, and approximately 10 million of these were shared. Method: immunoSEQ multiplex PCR; TCRdb's copy keeps in-frame clones and lacks some. V and J calls and clone size follow that table, whereas D and trimming were derived from the DNA. The sample has roughly 160,000 clones, around 85% seen once. Study outcomes and limitations: The study flagged approximately 180 TCR beta chains as cytomegalovirus-associated. Most TCR sequences were rare, but some public TCRs occurred in many donors.

The sequence was collected from a man younger than 35 in good health and CMV-seropositive. Specimen: PBMCs.

For the CDR3, the DNA is TGTGCCAGCAGCTGGGGCGGGGGGCCGCCCGGGGAGCTGTTTTTT. Translated: CASSWGGGPPGELFF. The chain recombines TRBV5-8 with TRBJ2-2; 8 bases line up with TRBD2. V lost 3 bases to trimming and J lost 6 bases; unmatched junction nucleotides: 7. The germline CDR1 and CDR2 sequences are SGHTS and YDEGEE. This CDR3 is built from 15 residues.